Below, one T cell receptor (beta chain) is given with its context. These data originate in a study of OX40 agonist ivuxolimab in advanced cancers. The V end lost 4 bases, the J end lost 10 bases, and 19 bases lay between the germline ends. The CDR3 is made up of 14 amino acids. Germline V lookup: CDR1 MNHEY, CDR2 SVGAGI. Only in-frame clones appear in the TCRdb table, and some are missing; sequencing was by immunoSEQ multiplex PCR. This table has around 33,000 clones, about nine tenths appearing once. The source is an adult with an advanced solid tumor such as melanoma, head and neck, liver or kidney cancer. This chain uses TRBV6-5 with TRBJ1-2, with a tentative D call TRBD1 (5 bases). The sequenced sample was CD4+ or CD8+ T cells sorted from blood, obtained in a trial of the OX40 agonist ivuxolimab. The CDR3 DNA is TGTGCCAGCAGTTCCGGGACGGTACCCGCCAACTACACCTTC. Protein sequence: CASSSGTVPANYTF.